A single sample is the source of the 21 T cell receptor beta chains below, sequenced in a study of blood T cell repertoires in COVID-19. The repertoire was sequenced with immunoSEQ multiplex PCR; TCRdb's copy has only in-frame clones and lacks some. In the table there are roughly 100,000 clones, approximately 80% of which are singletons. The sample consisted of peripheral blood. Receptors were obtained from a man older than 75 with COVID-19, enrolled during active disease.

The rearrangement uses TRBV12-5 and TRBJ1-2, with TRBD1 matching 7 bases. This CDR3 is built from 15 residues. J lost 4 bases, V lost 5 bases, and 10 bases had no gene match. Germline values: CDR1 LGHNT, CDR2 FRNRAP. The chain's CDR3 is CASGLQGGRGYGYTF. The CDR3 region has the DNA TGTGCTAGTGGTCTTCAGGGGGGTCGTGGCTATGGCTACACCTTC.

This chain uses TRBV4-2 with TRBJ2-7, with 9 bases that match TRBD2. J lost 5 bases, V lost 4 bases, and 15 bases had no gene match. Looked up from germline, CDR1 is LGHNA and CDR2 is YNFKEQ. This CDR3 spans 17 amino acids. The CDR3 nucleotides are TGTGCCAGCAGCCGGCACGAGGCGCGGGGGGGCCGGAACGAGCAGTACTTC. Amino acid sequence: CASSRHEARGGRNEQYF.

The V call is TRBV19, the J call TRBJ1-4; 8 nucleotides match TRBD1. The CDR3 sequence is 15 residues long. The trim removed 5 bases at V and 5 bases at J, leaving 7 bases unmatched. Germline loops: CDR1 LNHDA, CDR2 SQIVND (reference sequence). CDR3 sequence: CASSSEDRVNEKLFF. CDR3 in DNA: TGTGCCAGTAGTTCAGAGGACAGGGTAAATGAAAAACTGTTTTTT.

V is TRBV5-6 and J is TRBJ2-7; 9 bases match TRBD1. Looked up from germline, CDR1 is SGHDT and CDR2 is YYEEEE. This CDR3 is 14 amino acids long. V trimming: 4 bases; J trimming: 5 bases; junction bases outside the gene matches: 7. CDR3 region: CASSTPGQGDEQYF. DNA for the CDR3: TGTGCCAGCAGCACTCCGGGACAGGGTGACGAGCAGTACTTC.

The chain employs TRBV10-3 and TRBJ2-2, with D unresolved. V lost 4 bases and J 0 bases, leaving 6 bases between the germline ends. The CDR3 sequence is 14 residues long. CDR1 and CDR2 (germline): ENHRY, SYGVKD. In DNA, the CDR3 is TGTGCCATCAGTGGTCTAGCGAACACCGGGGAGCTGTTTTTT. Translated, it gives CAISGLANTGELFF.

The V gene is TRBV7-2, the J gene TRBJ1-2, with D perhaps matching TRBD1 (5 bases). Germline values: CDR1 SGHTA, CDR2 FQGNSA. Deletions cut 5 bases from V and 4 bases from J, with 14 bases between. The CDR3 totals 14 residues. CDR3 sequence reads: CASSPGGGIYGYTF. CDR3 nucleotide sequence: TGTGCCAGCAGCCCGGGTGGGGGGATCTATGGCTACACCTTC. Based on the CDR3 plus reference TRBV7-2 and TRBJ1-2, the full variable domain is GAGVSQSPSNKVTEKGKDVELRCDPISGHTALYWYRQSLGQGLEFLIYFQGNSAPDKSGLPSDRFSAERTGGSVSTLTIQRTQQEDSAVYLCASSPGGGIYGYTFGSGTRLTVV.

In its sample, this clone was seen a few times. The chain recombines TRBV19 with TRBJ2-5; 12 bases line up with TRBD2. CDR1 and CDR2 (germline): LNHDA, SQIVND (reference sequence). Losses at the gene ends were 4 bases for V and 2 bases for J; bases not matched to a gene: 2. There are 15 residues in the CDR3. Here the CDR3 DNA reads TGTGCCAGTAGTACCGGACTAGCGGGACAAGAGACCCAGTACTTC. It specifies CASSTGLAGQETQYF.

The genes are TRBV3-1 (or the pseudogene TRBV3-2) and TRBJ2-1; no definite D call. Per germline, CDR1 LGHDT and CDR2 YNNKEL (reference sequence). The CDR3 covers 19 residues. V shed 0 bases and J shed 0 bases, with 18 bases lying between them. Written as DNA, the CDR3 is TGTGCCAGCAGCCAAGATCGTCCCAGGTTAGTAAACTCCTACAATGAGCAGTTCTTC. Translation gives CASSQDRPRLVNSYNEQFF.

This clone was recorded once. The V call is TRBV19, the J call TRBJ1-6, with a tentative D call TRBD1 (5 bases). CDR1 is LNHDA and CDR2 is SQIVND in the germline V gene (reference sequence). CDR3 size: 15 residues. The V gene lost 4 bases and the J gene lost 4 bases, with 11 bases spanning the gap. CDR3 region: CASSTGLGYNSPLHF. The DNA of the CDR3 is TGTGCCAGTAGTACGGGACTAGGGTATAATTCACCCCTCCACTTT. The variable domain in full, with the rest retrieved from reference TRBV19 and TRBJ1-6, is DGGITQSPKYLFRKEGQNVTLSCEQNLNHDAMYWYRQDPGQGLRLIYYSQIVNDFQKGDIAEGYSVSREKKESFPLTVTSAQKNPTAFYLCASSTGLGYNSPLHFGNGTRLTVT.

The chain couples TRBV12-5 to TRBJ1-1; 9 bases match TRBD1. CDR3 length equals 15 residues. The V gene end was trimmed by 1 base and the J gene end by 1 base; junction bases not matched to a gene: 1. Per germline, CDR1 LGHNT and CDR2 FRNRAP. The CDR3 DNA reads TGTGCTAGTGGTTTGGGACAGGGGGAGAACACTGAAGCTTTCTTT. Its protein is CASGLGQGENTEAFF. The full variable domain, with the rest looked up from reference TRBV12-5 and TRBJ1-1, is DARVTQTPRHKVTEMGQEVTMRCQPILGHNTVFWYRQTMMQGLELLAYFRNRAPLDDSGMPKDRFSAEMPDATLATLKIQPSEPRDSAVYFCASGLGQGENTEAFFGQGTRLTVV.

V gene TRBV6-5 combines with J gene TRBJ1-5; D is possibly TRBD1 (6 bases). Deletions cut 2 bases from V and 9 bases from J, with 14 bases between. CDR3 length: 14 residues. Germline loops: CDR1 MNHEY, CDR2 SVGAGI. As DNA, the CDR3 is TGTGCCAGCAGTTACGAAGGACAGACCCCGCCCCAGCATTTT. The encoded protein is CASSYEGQTPPQHF.

Here the CDR3 DNA reads TGTGCCAGCAGTTCACCGGGACAGGGGTCCTACGAGCAGTACTTC. Protein sequence: CASSSPGQGSYEQYF. V and J are TRBV27 and TRBJ2-7; 10 nucleotides line up with TRBD1. The germline V gene has CDR1 MNHEY and CDR2 SMNVEV (reference sequence). J gave up 1 base and V 4 bases, and 4 bases lay outside the gene matches. There are 15 residues in the CDR3.

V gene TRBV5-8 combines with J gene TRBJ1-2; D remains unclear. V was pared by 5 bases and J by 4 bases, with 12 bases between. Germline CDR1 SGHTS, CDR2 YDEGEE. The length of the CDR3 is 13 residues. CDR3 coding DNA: TGTGCCAGCAGTTCAACAGTGCTCTATGGCTACACCTTC. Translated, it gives CASSSTVLYGYTF.

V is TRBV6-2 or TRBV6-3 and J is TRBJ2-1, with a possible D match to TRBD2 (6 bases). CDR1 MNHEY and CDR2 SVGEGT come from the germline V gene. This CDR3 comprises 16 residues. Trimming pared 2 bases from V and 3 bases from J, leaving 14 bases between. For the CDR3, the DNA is TGTGCCAGCAGTTACCCGAGCGGGCGCATCTACAATGAGCAGTTCTTC. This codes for CASSYPSGRIYNEQFF.

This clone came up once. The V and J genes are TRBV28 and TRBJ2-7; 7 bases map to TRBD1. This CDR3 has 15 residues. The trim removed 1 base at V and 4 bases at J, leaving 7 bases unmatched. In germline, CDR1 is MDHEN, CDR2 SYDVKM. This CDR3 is CASSLSVTGYYEQYF. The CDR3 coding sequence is TGTGCCAGCAGTTTATCCGTGACAGGGTATTACGAGCAGTACTTC.

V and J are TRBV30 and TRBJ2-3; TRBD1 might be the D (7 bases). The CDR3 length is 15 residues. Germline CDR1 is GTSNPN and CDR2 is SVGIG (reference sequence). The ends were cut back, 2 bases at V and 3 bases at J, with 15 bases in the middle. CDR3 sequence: CAWSLRQGGTDTQYF. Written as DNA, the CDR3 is TGTGCCTGGAGTCTTCGACAGGGAGGAACAGATACGCAGTATTTT.

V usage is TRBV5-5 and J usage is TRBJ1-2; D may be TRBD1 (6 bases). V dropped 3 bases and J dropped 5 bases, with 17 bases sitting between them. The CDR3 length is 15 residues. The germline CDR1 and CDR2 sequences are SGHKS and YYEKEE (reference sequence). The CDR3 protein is CASSWTEGQLYGYTF. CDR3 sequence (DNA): TGTGCCAGCAGCTGGACAGAGGGACAACTATATGGCTACACCTTC. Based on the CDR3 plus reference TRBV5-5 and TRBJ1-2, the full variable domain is DAGVTQSPTHLIKTRGQQVTLRCSPISGHKSVSWYQQVLGQGPQFIFQYYEKEERGRGNFPDRFSARQFPNYSSELNVNALLLGDSALYLCASSWTEGQLYGYTFGSGTRLTVV.

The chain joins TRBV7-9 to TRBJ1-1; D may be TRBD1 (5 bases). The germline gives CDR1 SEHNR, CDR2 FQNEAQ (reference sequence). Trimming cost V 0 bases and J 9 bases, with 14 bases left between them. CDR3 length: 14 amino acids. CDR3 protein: CASSLAGGEMKAFF. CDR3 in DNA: TGTGCCAGCAGCTTAGCGGGGGGTGAAATGAAAGCTTTCTTT.

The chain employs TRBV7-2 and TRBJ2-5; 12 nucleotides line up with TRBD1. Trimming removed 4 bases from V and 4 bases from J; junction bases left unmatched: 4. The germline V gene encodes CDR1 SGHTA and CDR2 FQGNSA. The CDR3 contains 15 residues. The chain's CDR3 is CASSSRDRGRETQYF. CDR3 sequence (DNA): TGTGCCAGCAGCTCCCGGGACAGGGGGCGAGAGACCCAGTACTTC.

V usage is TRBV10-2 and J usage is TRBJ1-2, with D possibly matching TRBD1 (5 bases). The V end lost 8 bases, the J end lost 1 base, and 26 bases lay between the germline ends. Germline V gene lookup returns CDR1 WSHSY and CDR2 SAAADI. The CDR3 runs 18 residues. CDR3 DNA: TGCGCCAGCGGCGACAAAAGAGGGGCGGGGTTATTTAACTATGGCTACACCTTC. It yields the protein CASGDKRGAGLFNYGYTF.

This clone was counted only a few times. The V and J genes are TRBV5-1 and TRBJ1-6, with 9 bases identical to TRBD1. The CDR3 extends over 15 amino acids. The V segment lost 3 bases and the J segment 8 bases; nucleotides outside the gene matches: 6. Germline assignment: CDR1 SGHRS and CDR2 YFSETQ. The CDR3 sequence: CASSWGQGLDSPLHF. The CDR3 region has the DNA TGCGCCAGCAGCTGGGGACAGGGCCTCGATTCACCCCTCCACTTT.